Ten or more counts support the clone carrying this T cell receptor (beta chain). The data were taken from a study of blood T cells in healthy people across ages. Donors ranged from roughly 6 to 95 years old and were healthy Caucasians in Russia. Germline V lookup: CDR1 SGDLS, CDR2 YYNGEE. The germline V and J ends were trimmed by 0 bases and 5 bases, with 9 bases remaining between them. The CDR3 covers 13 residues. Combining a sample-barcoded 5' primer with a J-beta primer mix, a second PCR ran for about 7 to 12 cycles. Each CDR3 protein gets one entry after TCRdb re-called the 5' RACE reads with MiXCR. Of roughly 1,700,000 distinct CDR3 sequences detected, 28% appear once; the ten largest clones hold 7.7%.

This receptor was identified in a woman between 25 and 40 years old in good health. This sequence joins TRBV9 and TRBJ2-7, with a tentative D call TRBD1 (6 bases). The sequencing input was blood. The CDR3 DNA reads TGTGCCAGCAGCGTAGAGACAGGTAACGAGCAGTACTTC. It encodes CASSVETGNEQYF.